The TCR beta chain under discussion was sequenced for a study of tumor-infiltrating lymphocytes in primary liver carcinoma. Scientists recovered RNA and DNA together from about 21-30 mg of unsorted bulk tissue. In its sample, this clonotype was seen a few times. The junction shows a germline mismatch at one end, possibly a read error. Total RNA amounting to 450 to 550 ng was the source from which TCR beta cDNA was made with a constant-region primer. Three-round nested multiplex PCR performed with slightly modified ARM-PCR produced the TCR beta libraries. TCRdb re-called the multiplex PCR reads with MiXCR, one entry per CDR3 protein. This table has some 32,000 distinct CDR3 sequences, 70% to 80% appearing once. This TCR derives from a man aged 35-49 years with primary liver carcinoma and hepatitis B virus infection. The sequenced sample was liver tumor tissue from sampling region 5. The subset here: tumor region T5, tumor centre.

The CDR3 is CASSDGRYEQFF. The DNA for the CDR3 is TGCGCCAGCAGTGACGGTCGGTATGAGCAGTTCTTC. The chain employs TRBV6-1 and TRBJ2-1; D unresolved. The V gene's germline CDR1 is MNHNS and CDR2 SASEGT. There are 12 residues in the CDR3.